A selection of T cell receptor beta chains follows, all from one sample in a study of blood T cell repertoires in COVID-19. Libraries were prepared by immunoSEQ multiplex PCR; TCRdb keeps only in-frame clonotypes and omits some of them. This table holds some 100,000 clones, approximately 79% found once. Source material: peripheral blood. These receptors all come from a man between 65 and 85 years old with COVID-19, enrolled during active disease. Each CDR3 is given with its conserved first and last residue. A D gene is named only where the DNA matches it firmly. Where a row states a size, it is once, few, many or the class of an expanded clone; other rows omit it.

>-|TRBJ2-2|TRBV18|-
TGTGCCAGCTCACCGAGAAACACCGGGGAGCTGTTTTTT
CASSPRNTGELFF
>-|TRBJ2-1|TRBV11-2|TRBD2
TGTGCCAGCAGCGCAAGACTAGCGGGAGTGTACAATGAGCAGTTCTTC
CASSARLAGVYNEQFF
>-|TRBJ1-1|TRBV30|TRBD1
TGTGCCTGGAGTCTCACGACTACAGACAGGGCGAGGGCTTTCTTT
CAWSLTTTDRARAFF
>-|TRBJ2-7|TRBV28|-
TGTGCCAGCAGTTTTGAAAGGACAGCCCTATCCTACGAGCAGTACTTC
CASSFERTALSYEQYF
>few|TRBJ1-6|TRBV5-5|TRBD1
TGTGCCAGCACCTCTGGGACAGGGTGGAGTAATTCACCCCTCCACTTT
CASTSGTGWSNSPLHF
>few|TRBJ2-1|TRBV3-1/TRBV3-2|-
TGTGCCAGCAACCCCGGCGCGGTGTTAGTCGGCAATGAGCAGTTCTTC
CASNPGAVLVGNEQFF
>few|TRBJ2-1|TRBV5-6|-
TGTGCCAGCAGCTCGACAGGGGAGGGTGAGCAGTTCTTC
CASSSTGEGEQFF
>once|TRBJ2-7|TRBV9|TRBD1
TGTGCCAGCAGCGAACGGGACAGGGGGCGAGGAGAGCAGTACTTC
CASSERDRGRGEQYF
>-|TRBJ1-2|TRBV12-5|-
TGTGCTAGTGGTTTGGTACTAGAAGCAGGCTTAACCTTC
CASGLVLEAGLTF
>-|TRBJ2-1|TRBV11-2|TRBD2
TGTGCCAGCAGCTCACTAGCGGTCTCCTACAATGAGCAGTTCTTC
CASSSLAVSYNEQFF
>few|TRBJ1-5|TRBV19|TRBD1
TGTGCCAGTAGTTATGCGAGAGGGGGACAGAGCAATCAGCCCCAGCATTTT
CASSYARGGQSNQPQHF
>-|TRBJ1-6|TRBV2|-
TGTGCCAGCGCCGTCGTCGGAGATAATTCACCCCTCCACTTT
CASAVVGDNSPLHF
>-|TRBJ1-5|TRBV5-5|-
TGTGCCAGCAGCCCCGTAGCATATAGCAATCAGCCCCAGCATTTT
CASSPVAYSNQPQHF
>-|TRBJ1-5|TRBV10-3|TRBD1
TGTGCCATCACCCGGACAGGGGGCAATAGCAATCAGCCCCAGCATTTT
CAITRTGGNSNQPQHF
>-|TRBJ1-2|TRBV5-1|-
TGCGCCAGCAGCTTGGGAGGAAGCACCCAGAACTATGGCTACACCTTC
CASSLGGSTQNYGYTF
>-|TRBJ1-5|TRBV4-3|TRBD1
TGCGCCAGCAGCCTCGGGACAGGGGGACAGCCCCAGCATTTT
CASSLGTGGQPQHF
>-|TRBJ1-6|TRBV9|-
TGTGCCAGCAGCGCATTACCGGGACTCACTAATTCACCCCTCCACTTT
CASSALPGLTNSPLHF
>-|TRBJ2-3|TRBV28|-
TGTGCCAGCCTTTCTATTAGTAATCGGGTCTATTCTCGCACAGATACGCAGTATTTT
CASLSISNRVYSRTDTQYF
>-|TRBJ2-7|TRBV14|TRBD2
TGTGCCAGCAGCCAAGGATTTTCTAGCGGGAGTCTGTACTTC
CASSQGFSSGSLYF
>-|TRBJ2-5|TRBV7-3|TRBD2
TGTGCCAGCAGCTTGGCGGGAGGTTACCAAGAGACCCAGTACTTC
CASSLAGGYQETQYF
>-|TRBJ2-2|TRBV18|-
TGTGCCAGCTCACCAGAGTGGGGCTTCGGGGAGCTGTTTTTT
CASSPEWGFGELFF
>-|TRBJ1-1|TRBV28|-
TGTGCCAGCAGTCTTGGGGGGGTTGAAGCTTTCTTT
CASSLGGVEAFF